Listed here is a single T cell receptor (beta chain). This CDR3 has 14 residues. From germline, CDR1 is LNHDA and CDR2 SQIVND (reference sequence). With V trimmed by 6 bases and J by 14 bases, 11 bases remained unmatched. The table came from immunoSEQ multiplex PCR; TCRdb's copy has only in-frame clones and leaves some out. The sample holds more than 200,000 clones, 75% to 90% seen once. This sample was included in a study of blood T cell repertoires in COVID-19. This clonotype was obtained from a man in his forties with acute or convalescent COVID-19. The chain joins TRBV19 to TRBJ2-1; 12 bases match TRBD2. The sample was peripheral blood. The CDR3 region is CASSDGTSGLHEFF. In DNA form, the CDR3 reads TGTGCCAGTAGCGACGGGACTAGCGGGTTGCATGAGTTCTTC.